The clone carrying this T cell receptor (beta chain) has ten or more counts. Its antigen is undetermined. This entry belongs to a study of neurological immune-mediated disorders. The study, taken as a whole, reports: When grouped phylogenetically, the repertoires of 18 of the 34 multiple sclerosis patients fell together in one related-CDR3 cluster, which is a possible signature. The multiple sclerosis repertoire cluster was associated with no clinical or MRI feature.

CDR3 length: 13 residues. Germline CDR1 reads SGHTA; CDR2 reads FQGNSA. Trimming shortened V by 2 bases and J by 3 bases, and 8 bases separated the two germline ends. Synthesis of cDNA was carried out by template-switch 5'RACE. The reaction used 10-nucleotide random UMIs. Over 200 million TCR-beta sequences from 15-18 subjects came from every sequencing run. TCRdb independently ran MiXCR on the 5' RACE reads; one entry per CDR3 protein. The sample includes under 75,000 distinct CDR3 sequences, 3% to 4% of them seen just once. This chain uses TRBV7-2 with TRBJ2-7, with D uncertain. The TCR sequence derives from a woman aged 45-65 years with multiple sclerosis. Sequenced: PBMCs. The DNA for the CDR3 is TGTGCCAGCAGCTTAAGGGTCAGCTACGAGCAGTACTTC. Translation gives CASSLRVSYEQYF.